Following are 30 T cell receptor beta chains from one sample sequenced in a study of OX40 agonist ivuxolimab in advanced cancers. The method behind the library was the immunoSEQ multiplex PCR assay. Here the immuneACCESS table is served through TCRdb, limited to in-frame sequences with V and J called. Missing clones are a known gap in these copies; in checked studies unresolved V genes cover under half, and the rest lacks a known reason. Across this sample there are about 94,000 clones, with around 90% seen only once. Of the sample, about 0.33% is held by the ten largest clones. The material sequenced was CD4+ or CD8+ T cells sorted from blood, taken in a trial of the OX40 agonist ivuxolimab. The source is an adult with an advanced solid tumor such as melanoma, head and neck, liver or kidney cancer.

This clone was counted between two and nine times. Other DNA sequences in this sample translate to the same CDR3. This chain joins TRBV6-1 and TRBJ1-5; D is unclear. Trimming took off 6 bases at V and 4 bases at J, with 10 bases between the two ends. Germline CDR1 is MNHNS and CDR2 is SASEGT. CDR3 length: 13 residues. CDR3 protein: CASRDGGNQPQHF. The CDR3 region has the DNA TGTGCCAGCAGGGACGGCGGGAATCAGCCCCAGCATTTT.

The chain couples TRBV7-9 to TRBJ1-4, with 7 bases that match TRBD1. The germline CDR1 and CDR2 sequences are SEHNR and FQNEAQ (reference sequence). V shed 5 bases and J 4 bases; nucleotides not matched to a gene: 7. The CDR3 has 15 amino acids. The CDR3 region is CASSRSQGINEKLFF. For the CDR3, the DNA is TGTGCCAGCAGCCGGTCACAGGGGATTAATGAAAAACTGTTTTTT.

The V gene is TRBV19, the J gene TRBJ1-1, with 9 bases that match TRBD1. This CDR3 spans 14 amino acids. The ends lost 7 bases at V and 1 base at J; junction bases unmatched: 4. Germline-derived CDR1 and CDR2 are LNHDA and SQIVND (reference sequence). CDR3 in DNA: TGTGCCAGTAACTTACAGGGGGCGAACACTGAAGCTTTCTTT. Its translation: CASNLQGANTEAFF.

V and J are TRBV5-1 and TRBJ1-1; TRBD1 agrees at 11 bases. The CDR3 consists of 16 residues. The V gene's germline CDR1 is SGHRS and CDR2 YFSETQ. V was pared by 4 bases and J by 1 base, with 6 bases of the junction left unmatched. Written as DNA, the CDR3 is TGCGCCAGCAGCCCCGGACAGGGGGCATCGAACACTGAAGCTTTCTTT. Translation: CASSPGQGASNTEAFF.

Only one count was recorded for this clone. At one of its ends the junction is not consistent with the germline gene, which may arise from a read error. The chain is built from TRBV5-8 and TRBJ2-1; D gene uncertain. From germline, CDR1 is SGHTS and CDR2 YDEGEE. This CDR3 spans 12 amino acids. This chain's CDR3 is CAGSPWRNEQFF. In nucleotides, the CDR3 is TGTGCCGGCAGCCCCTGGCGGAATGAGCAGTTCTTC.

This clone was seen only a few times. The chain joins TRBV6-1 to TRBJ2-3; D possibly corresponds to TRBD2 (5 bases). Germline CDR1 MNHNS, CDR2 SASEGT. Trimming removed 6 bases at V and 2 bases at J, with 15 bases between. The CDR3 extends over 15 amino acids. The CDR3 DNA reads TGTGCCAGCAGATTAGGACTTGGCGTCACAGATACGCAGTATTTT. Translating it yields CASRLGLGVTDTQYF.

The chain uses TRBV9 and TRBJ2-7; 7 bases are a match to TRBD1. The CDR3 consists of 14 residues. The germline V gene encodes CDR1 SGDLS and CDR2 YYNGEE. J gave up 4 bases and V 0 bases, and 4 bases lay outside the gene matches. Here the CDR3 reads CASSVADRNYEQYF. The CDR3 nucleotides are TGTGCCAGCAGCGTAGCGGACAGGAATTACGAGCAGTACTTC.

The J gene is TRBJ2-1, the V gene TRBV7-3; 10 bases line up with TRBD2. The germline V gene encodes CDR1 SGHTA and CDR2 FQGTGA. CDR3 size: 16 residues. V lost 1 base, J lost 9 bases, and 9 bases stayed unmatched. CDR3 nucleotide sequence: TGTGCCAGCAGCTTAAGAGGGCCAGCGGGGGGGCGTGAGCAGTTCTTC. Translation gives CASSLRGPAGGREQFF.

The rearrangement links TRBV6-5 to TRBJ1-6; 7 bases match TRBD1. V shed 6 bases and J 0 bases; nucleotides not matched to a gene: 2. The CDR3 covers 15 residues. The germline CDR1 and CDR2 sequences are MNHEY and SVGAGI. The CDR3 is CASRGQVSYNSPLHF. The CDR3 DNA is TGTGCCAGCAGAGGACAGGTCTCCTATAATTCACCCCTCCACTTT.

V is TRBV5-5 and J is TRBJ2-3; D ambiguous. Per the germline V gene, CDR1 is SGHKS and CDR2 is YYEKEE (reference sequence). Trimming left V 4 bases short and J 6 bases short, with 12 bases between. The CDR3 extends over 13 amino acids. CDR3 sequence reads: CASSPPVTDTQYF. The CDR3 DNA is TGTGCCAGCAGCCCGCCCGTTACCGATACGCAGTATTTT.

The chain has TRBV11-2 and TRBJ2-5; 12 nucleotides align to TRBD2. J was trimmed by 2 bases and V by 4 bases; bases with no gene match: 5. The CDR3 is 16 residues long. The germline gives CDR1 SGHAT, CDR2 FQNNGV. The chain's CDR3 is CASSSLAGGQQETQYF. DNA of the CDR3: TGTGCCAGCAGCTCCCTAGCGGGGGGGCAGCAAGAGACCCAGTACTTC.

By share, this clone counts as medium-sized. Other DNA sequences in this specimen translate into the identical CDR3. This rearrangement joins TRBV5-4 to TRBJ2-7; 9 bases fit TRBD1. V lost 4 bases, J lost 1 base, and 6 bases stayed unmatched. Germline V lookup: CDR1 SGHNT, CDR2 YYREEE (reference sequence). CDR3 length: 15 residues. CDR3 coding DNA: TGTGCCAGCAGCCTCTCCGGGACAGGGTCCTACGAGCAGTACTTC. Its translation: CASSLSGTGSYEQYF.

The CDR3 region has the DNA TGTGCCAGCAGCCTGCGCGGGGGGGGGATGGAGACCCAGTACTTC. This sequence encodes CASSLRGGGMETQYF. The chain joins TRBV7-2 to TRBJ2-5; 9 bases align to TRBD2. The length of the CDR3 is 15 residues. The V segment lost 5 bases and the J segment 5 bases; nucleotides outside the gene matches: 9. Germline V gene sequence: CDR1 SGHTA, CDR2 FQGNSA. The whole variable domain, filled in from reference TRBV7-2 and TRBJ2-5, reads GAGVSQSPSNKVTEKGKDVELRCDPISGHTALYWYRQSLGQGLEFLIYFQGNSAPDKSGLPSDRFSAERTGGSVSTLTIQRTQQEDSAVYLCASSLRGGGMETQYFGPGTRLLVL.

J is TRBJ1-3 and V is TRBV4-3; weak D call: TRBD1 (5 bases). With 4 bases removed from V and 1 base from J, the gap between germline ends came to 14 bases. CDR1 is LGHNA and CDR2 is YSLEER in the germline V gene. The length of the CDR3 is 16 residues. The CDR3 here is CASSRSRGESGNTIYF. As DNA, the CDR3 is TGCGCCAGCAGCCGATCTCGGGGGGAATCTGGAAACACCATATATTTT.

The chain links TRBV5-6 to TRBJ2-1; D gene uncertain. The CDR3 extends over 13 amino acids. Germline assignment: CDR1 SGHDT and CDR2 YYEEEE. The V end was cut by 3 bases, the J end by 4 bases, with 8 bases between. In nucleotides, the CDR3 is TGTGCCAGCAGCTCCACCATATACAATGAGCAGTTCTTC. Residues: CASSSTIYNEQFF.

The chain uses TRBV11-2 and TRBJ2-3, with TRBD2 matching 7 bases. This CDR3 contains 14 residues. After removal of 6 bases from V and 7 bases from J, the junction contained 10 bases not matched to a gene. Germline values: CDR1 SGHAT, CDR2 FQNNGV. The CDR3 here is CASSSGTTPYTQYF. CDR3 nucleotides: TGTGCCAGCAGTTCCGGGACTACCCCTTATACGCAGTATTTT.

V gene TRBV9 combines with J gene TRBJ1-1; D may be TRBD1 (5 bases). The V and J ends lost 0 bases and 5 bases respectively, with 14 bases between them. The CDR3 loop spans 15 amino acids. Germline-derived CDR1 and CDR2 are SGDLS and YYNGEE. The CDR3 sequence: CASSVAGFEGTEAFF. The CDR3, as DNA: TGTGCCAGCAGCGTAGCAGGGTTTGAGGGTACTGAAGCTTTCTTT.

The chain carries TRBV5-1 and TRBJ2-7, with D unresolved. The V end lost 5 bases, the J end lost 2 bases, and 14 bases lay between the germline ends. Germline CDR1 is SGHRS and CDR2 is YFSETQ. The CDR3 contains 14 residues. The CDR3 here is CASRLNLGPYEQYF. The CDR3 nucleotides are TGCGCCAGCAGGCTAAACCTGGGCCCCTACGAGCAGTACTTC.

J is TRBJ2-3 and V is TRBV29-1; 12 bases are a match to TRBD2. Per germline, CDR1 SQVTM and CDR2 ANQGSEA. The CDR3 sequence is 16 residues long. With V trimmed by 0 bases and J by 5 bases, 6 bases remained unmatched. Here the CDR3 reads CSVEERLAGVVDTQYF. The CDR3 DNA sequence: TGCAGCGTTGAAGAGAGACTAGCGGGGGTGGTAGATACGCAGTATTTT.

The genes are TRBV4-3 and TRBJ2-5; TRBD2 agrees at 9 bases. The V segment lost 1 base and the J segment 1 base; nucleotides outside the gene matches: 4. The CDR3 runs to 16 residues. The germline V gene encodes CDR1 LGHNA and CDR2 YSLEER. The CDR3, as DNA: TGCGCCAGCAGCCAAGGCAGCGGGGGGCCCCAAGAGACCCAGTACTTC. Protein product: CASSQGSGGPQETQYF.

Note on this clone: The sample carries other DNA sequences with the same CDR3. This rearrangement joins TRBV19 to TRBJ1-1; 8 nucleotides match TRBD1. Germline V lookup: CDR1 LNHDA, CDR2 SQIVND (reference sequence). The CDR3 loop spans 13 amino acids. Trimming removed 6 bases from V and 5 bases from J; junction bases left unmatched: 5. The CDR3 nucleotides are TGTGCCAGTAGCATAAACAGGGGGACTGAAGCTTTCTTT. Residues: CASSINRGTEAFF. The full variable domain, its missing parts supplied by reference TRBV19 and TRBJ1-1, is DGGITQSPKYLFRKEGQNVTLSCEQNLNHDAMYWYRQDPGQGLRLIYYSQIVNDFQKGDIAEGYSVSREKKESFPLTVTSAQKNPTAFYLCASSINRGTEAFFGQGTRLTVV.

The gene calls are TRBV7-9 and TRBJ2-1; 7 nucleotides agree with TRBD2. V trimming: 5 bases; J trimming: 10 bases; junction bases outside the gene matches: 17. Looked up from germline, CDR1 is SEHNR and CDR2 is FQNEAQ (reference sequence). This CDR3 comprises 16 residues. CDR3 loop: CASSTQRGGDGGEQFF. The DNA of the CDR3 is TGTGCCAGCAGCACCCAACGGGGCGGGGACGGGGGGGAGCAGTTCTTC.

This chain connects TRBV7-9 to TRBJ2-5; D is undetermined. V was cut by 5 bases and J by 4 bases, with 8 bases left in between. Germline CDR1 SEHNR, CDR2 FQNEAQ (reference sequence). The CDR3 covers 12 residues. The CDR3 reads CASSTRTETQYF. The CDR3 nucleotides are TGTGCCAGCAGCACCCGGACAGAGACCCAGTACTTC.

The V call is TRBV9, the J call TRBJ2-2; 9 nucleotides line up with TRBD1. The V and J ends lost 0 bases and 7 bases, in that order; junction bases with no gene match: 10. Germline CDR1 reads SGDLS; CDR2 reads YYNGEE. The CDR3 runs 17 residues. The CDR3 region is CASSVADQGQGDGELFF. CDR3 in DNA: TGTGCCAGCAGCGTAGCTGACCAGGGACAGGGCGACGGGGAGCTGTTTTTT.

CDR3 in amino acids: CASRSDRGSQPQHF. Here the CDR3 DNA reads TGTGCCAGCAGGTCAGACAGGGGGTCGCAGCCCCAGCATTTT. V is TRBV7-2 and J is TRBJ1-5, with 9 positions matching TRBD1. The CDR3 totals 14 residues. V lost 6 bases and J lost 7; bases outside the gene matches: 7. Germline lookup yields CDR1 SGHTA and CDR2 FQGNSA.

This clone was counted a few times. The V and J genes are TRBV7-9 and TRBJ1-2; possibly TRBD1 for D (5 bases). Germline loops: CDR1 SEHNR, CDR2 FQNEAQ (reference sequence). V was shortened by 4 bases and J by 8 bases, with 11 bases between the two germline ends. The CDR3 loop spans 12 amino acids. CDR3 nucleotides: TGTGCCAGCAGCTCGGGACTTTTGGGCTACACCTTC. Translation gives CASSSGLLGYTF.

The chain is built from TRBV18 and TRBJ1-2; D is unclear. The length of the CDR3 is 14 residues. CDR1 and CDR2 (germline): KGHSH, LQKENI. V dropped 1 base and J dropped 4 bases, with 10 bases sitting between them. CDR3 nucleotide sequence: TGTGCCAGCTCACCACGGCGCGATCTCTATGGCTACACCTTC. Amino acid sequence: CASSPRRDLYGYTF.

This rearrangement joins TRBV7-9 to TRBJ2-7; weak D call: TRBD1 (5 bases). Trimming took off 5 bases at V and 7 bases at J, with 12 bases between the two ends. The germline V gene has CDR1 SEHNR and CDR2 FQNEAQ (reference sequence). The CDR3 has 12 residues. The CDR3 region is CASSAGYREQYF. CDR3 bases: TGTGCCAGCAGCGCAGGGTATCGAGAGCAGTACTTC.

This chain links TRBV5-4 with TRBJ2-2; D is possibly TRBD1 or TRBD2 (5 bases each). The CDR3 covers 13 residues. V lost 7 bases to trimming and J lost 9 bases, with 16 bases between them. The germline V gene encodes CDR1 SGHNT and CDR2 YYREEE (reference sequence). The CDR3 sequence: CASGVGTARELFF. In DNA, the CDR3 is TGTGCCAGCGGTGTAGGGACGGCCCGGGAGCTGTTTTTT.

This chain connects TRBV5-1 to TRBJ2-3, with TRBD1 matching 7 bases. This CDR3 has 15 amino acids. Per the germline V gene, CDR1 is SGHRS and CDR2 is YFSETQ. With V trimmed by 1 base and J by 4 bases, 6 bases remained unmatched. The CDR3 loop is CASSLPLQGADTQYF. CDR3 in DNA: TGCGCCAGCAGCTTGCCCCTCCAGGGGGCAGATACGCAGTATTTT.